This T cell receptor beta chain originates from a study of shared clonotypes between healthy human individuals. V was pared by 6 bases and J by 3 bases, with 12 bases between. This CDR3 is built from 14 residues. Germline values: CDR1 MDHEN, CDR2 SYDVKM. Details on this clone: Other nucleotide sequences from this sample produce the same CDR3.

Clones were sequenced by immunoSEQ multiplex PCR, and TCRdb holds only the in-frame ones, with some missing. Among some 1.5 million clones listed, 95% to 99% were seen once. The sequence came from a man younger than 45 in good health. The source material was naive CD4+ T cells sorted from blood. Described subset: CD45RA+ positively selected. The rearrangement links TRBV28 to TRBJ1-5; possible D gene TRBD1, 5 bases. In DNA form, the CDR3 reads TGTGCCAGCAGCCGAGACAGCTCCAATCAGCCCCAGCATTTT. Amino acid sequence: CASSRDSSNQPQHF. The whole variable domain, remainder taken from reference TRBV28 and TRBJ1-5, is DVKVTQSSRYLVKRTGEKVFLECVQDMDHENMFWYRQDPGLGLRLIYFSYDVKMKEKGDIPEGYSVSREKKERFSLILESASTNQTSMYLCASSRDSSNQPQHFGDGTRLSIL.